This passage covers 10 T cell receptor beta chains from one sample sequenced in a study of identical twins. TCRdb re-called the 5' RACE reads with MiXCR, one entry per CDR3 protein. The table lists roughly 1.6 million distinct CDR3 sequences, less than 35% of them singletons. Sequencing was performed on cord blood. All receptors derive from a newborn girl in good health.

This clonotype was counted between two and nine times. The chain links TRBV27 to TRBJ2-7; D tentatively reads TRBD1 or TRBD2 (5 bases each). CDR1 is MNHEY and CDR2 is SMNVEV in the germline V gene (reference sequence). The CDR3 covers 15 residues. The V end lost 2 bases, the J end lost 3 bases, and 14 bases lay between the germline ends. The CDR3 DNA reads TGTGCCAGCAGTTTAACGGGACGGAAGGGCTACGAGCAGTACTTC. Its protein product is CASSLTGRKGYEQYF.

This clonotype has a handful of counts. The gene calls are TRBV27 and TRBJ2-7; tentatively, D is TRBD2 (5 bases). The CDR3 contains 14 residues. With 9 bases removed from V and 0 bases from J, the gap between germline ends came to 15 bases. Germline CDR1 MNHEY, CDR2 SMNVEV (reference sequence). CDR3 protein: CASGRTGSSYEQYF. The CDR3 region has the DNA TGTGCCAGTGGACGGACGGGGAGCTCCTACGAGCAGTACTTC.

This clonotype was picked up a small number of times. The chain joins TRBV9 to TRBJ1-2; tentatively, D is TRBD1 (5 bases). The CDR3 loop spans 12 amino acids. From germline, CDR1 is SGDLS and CDR2 YYNGEE. V lost 1 base and J lost 8, with 9 bases in between. This CDR3 is CASSVSGTGYTF. The CDR3 DNA follows: TGTGCCAGCAGCGTATCAGGGACGGGCTACACCTTC.

In this sample, this clonotype turned up many times. J is TRBJ1-5 and V is TRBV5-1, with a weak D call TRBD1 (6 bases). Trimming removed 4 bases at V and 2 bases at J, with 13 bases between. The germline gives CDR1 SGHRS, CDR2 YFSETQ. The CDR3 length is 15 residues. The CDR3 sequence: CASSPAPGGNQPQHF. The CDR3 region has the DNA TGCGCCAGCAGCCCCGCGCCAGGGGGCAATCAGCCCCAGCATTTT.

The CDR3 bases are TGCAGTGCTAGAGATCCGGCGGGGGGCTCGGAAGCTTTCTTT. Protein: CSARDPAGGSEAFF. This chain uses TRBV20-1 with TRBJ1-1, with D tentatively TRBD1 (6 bases). V shed 0 bases and J shed 8 bases, with 16 bases lying between them. Germline V lookup: CDR1 DFQATT, CDR2 SNEGSKA (reference sequence). The CDR3 totals 14 residues.

The V gene is TRBV19, the J gene TRBJ2-2, with D maybe TRBD1 (5 bases). The CDR3 runs to 14 residues. Germline loops: CDR1 LNHDA, CDR2 SQIVND (reference sequence). V was cut by 3 bases and J by 11 bases, with 16 bases left in between. CDR3 sequence (DNA): TGTGCCAGTAGTATCTCGCAGGGTATAGGAGAGCTGTTTTTT. Translated: CASSISQGIGELFF.

This clonotype occurred a few times. This chain joins TRBV19 and TRBJ2-7, with D perhaps matching TRBD2 (6 bases). Looked up from germline, CDR1 is LNHDA and CDR2 is SQIVND (reference sequence). V lost 4 bases and J 2 bases, leaving 15 bases between the germline ends. The CDR3 runs 15 residues. The CDR3 DNA reads as TGTGCCAGTAGTAACCTCGGGGACTCCACCTACGAGCAGTACTTC. Its translation is CASSNLGDSTYEQYF.

This chain uses TRBV20-1 with TRBJ2-4; D not certain. CDR1 and CDR2 (germline): DFQATT, SNEGSKA (reference sequence). V lost 7 bases, J lost 6 bases, and 13 bases lay in between. This CDR3 is built from 12 residues. The CDR3 loop is CSVQLDGNIQYF. In nucleotides, the CDR3 is TGCAGTGTTCAGCTGGACGGAAACATTCAGTACTTC.

The V call is TRBV20-1, the J call TRBJ2-7; D is undetermined. The CDR3 covers 11 residues. The germline V and J ends were trimmed by 4 bases and 1 base, with 5 bases remaining between them. CDR1 is DFQATT, CDR2 SNEGSKA, per germline (reference sequence). The chain's CDR3 is CSATTSYEQYF. CDR3 DNA: TGCAGTGCTACTACATCCTACGAGCAGTACTTC.

The gene calls are TRBV20-1 and TRBJ1-2; the D gene is possibly TRBD1 (5 bases). The CDR3 extends over 11 amino acids. CDR1 is DFQATT and CDR2 is SNEGSKA in the germline V gene (reference sequence). V dropped 6 bases and J dropped 7 bases, with 12 bases sitting between them. The DNA for the CDR3 is TGCAGTGCCTCGAGGGGTAGTGGCTACACCTTC. It codes for CSASRGSGYTF.